The sequence of this TCR beta chain was determined in a study of identical twins. V was clipped by 4 bases and J by 1 base, with 10 bases between them. The CDR3 is made up of 14 amino acids. The germline CDR1 and CDR2 sequences are MNHEY and SMNVEV (reference sequence). This clonotype was seen many times. TCRdb re-called the 5' RACE reads through MiXCR, storing one row per CDR3 protein. The sample carries under 450,000 distinct CDR3 sequences, 18% recorded once. Sequenced input: naive T cells sorted from blood. The J gene is TRBJ1-1, the V gene TRBV27; D might be TRBD1 (5 bases). The receptor was derived from a man aged 45-60 years in good health. CDR3 coding DNA: TGTGCCAGCAGTTCCAGGGAAAGGAACACTGAAGCTTTCTTT. It specifies CASSSRERNTEAFF.